These 26 T cell receptor beta chains were sequenced from one sample in a study of CD8 T cells in Susac syndrome. An amount of RNA that ranged from roughly 0.5 to 1 ug was reverse transcribed with random hexamers. From the immunoSEQ multiplex PCR reads, TCRdb called clonotypes with MiXCR, one entry per CDR3 protein. The sample has roughly 150,000 distinct CDR3 sequences; around 95% are singletons. The material sequenced was CD8+ T cells from PBMCs. The receptors originated from a human donor with Susac syndrome.

This chain connects TRBV5-1 to TRBJ2-1, with D perhaps given as TRBD1 or TRBD2 (5 bases each). With 5 bases removed from V and 5 bases from J, the gap between germline ends came to 20 bases. The CDR3 length is 16 residues. The germline V gene encodes CDR1 SGHRS and CDR2 YFSETQ. The CDR3 here is CASRPAEGLFDNEQFF. CDR3 DNA: TGCGCCAGCAGACCCGCCGAGGGGCTATTCGACAATGAGCAGTTCTTC.

The chain recombines TRBV27 with TRBJ2-3; D is unresolved. The CDR3 has 15 residues. Germline CDR1 MNHEY, CDR2 SMNVEV (reference sequence). V lost 0 bases, J lost 3 bases, and 10 bases lay in between. The CDR3 coding sequence is TGTGCCAGCAGTTTATCAGGCAGGCGAACAGATACGCAGTATTTT. It encodes CASSLSGRRTDTQYF.

The chain couples TRBV29-1 to TRBJ2-7; D is possibly TRBD2 (5 bases). This CDR3 is 12 amino acids long. V was clipped by 6 bases and J by 3 bases, with 12 bases between them. Germline V gene data show CDR1 as SQVTM and CDR2 as ANQGSEA. CDR3 protein: CSVIVGGYEQYF. Written as DNA, the CDR3 is TGCAGCGTCATAGTAGGAGGCTACGAGCAGTACTTC.

The chain joins TRBV6-5 to TRBJ1-1; 7 nucleotides align to TRBD1. CDR3 length: 14 amino acids. Germline V lookup: CDR1 MNHEY, CDR2 SVGAGI. J was trimmed by 4 bases and V by 5 bases; bases with no gene match: 7. CDR3: CASSRHRGVTEAFF. In DNA, the CDR3 is TGTGCCAGCAGTCGACACAGGGGTGTCACTGAAGCTTTCTTT.

The chain has TRBV12-3 or TRBV12-4 and TRBJ2-5; 10 positions match TRBD1. This CDR3 contains 15 residues. The ends lost 2 bases at V and 2 bases at J; junction bases unmatched: 2. CDR3 in amino acids: CASSLLDRGQETQYF. The CDR3 DNA reads TGTGCCAGCAGTTTATTGGACAGGGGGCAAGAGACCCAGTACTTC.

This clonotype occurred once. J is TRBJ2-3 and V is TRBV24-1; D is ambiguous. V shed 1 base and J shed 6 bases, with 4 bases lying between them. CDR1 and CDR2 from the germline V gene are KGHDR and SFDVKD. This CDR3 comprises 12 residues. Here the CDR3 DNA reads TGTGCCACCAGTGATTTAAACGATACGCAGTATTTT. It translates to CATSDLNDTQYF.

This clonotype was observed a handful of times. The genes are TRBV9 and TRBJ2-7; TRBD2 matches at 12 bases. The CDR3 has 15 residues. V lost 3 bases, J lost 2 bases, and 3 bases stayed unmatched. Germline CDR1 SGDLS, CDR2 YYNGEE. CDR3 in DNA: TGTGCCAGCAGCGGCGGGACTAGCGGGCCCTACGAGCAGTACTTC. This encodes CASSGGTSGPYEQYF.

CDR3 coding DNA: TGTGCCTGGAAATGGCAGGGTCTGAACACTGAAGCTTTCTTT. Amino acid sequence: CAWKWQGLNTEAFF. V is TRBV30 and J is TRBJ1-1; D is possibly TRBD1 (5 bases). Trimming took off 4 bases at V and 0 bases at J, with 12 bases between the two ends. The CDR3 has 14 amino acids. CDR1 and CDR2 (germline): GTSNPN, SVGIG (reference sequence).

V and J are TRBV3-1 and TRBJ2-5; D remains unclear. V lost 1 base, J lost 4 bases, and 16 bases lay in between. Per the germline V gene, CDR1 is LGHDT and CDR2 is YNNKEL (reference sequence). This CDR3 has 16 residues. Here the CDR3 DNA reads TGTGCCAGCAGCCAAGTCCCGACCTATTTCCCAGAGACCCAGTACTTC. Its protein is CASSQVPTYFPETQYF.

This chain joins TRBV7-3 and TRBJ2-3; D ambiguous. CDR1 and CDR2 (germline): SGHTA, FQGTGA. The CDR3 is 14 residues long. Trimming took 2 bases from V and 0 from J, leaving 6 bases between them. CDR3 protein: CASSLSGSTDTQYF. DNA of the CDR3: TGTGCCAGCAGCTTATCCGGGAGCACAGATACGCAGTATTTT.

This rearrangement joins TRBV12-3 or TRBV12-4 to TRBJ2-5, with D possibly called TRBD1 or TRBD2 (5 bases each). The CDR3 runs to 22 residues. The V gene lost 6 bases and the J gene lost 5 bases, with 40 bases spanning the gap. CDR3 amino acids: CASSHRGVVGQAGAAFFETQYF. CDR3 sequence (DNA): TGTGCCAGCAGCCACAGAGGGGTAGTCGGGCAGGCCGGAGCCGCTTTTTTCGAGACCCAGTACTTC.

The chain couples TRBV27 to TRBJ2-7, with TRBD1 matching 9 bases. After removal of 6 bases from V and 2 bases from J, the junction contained 8 bases not matched to a gene. The CDR3 has 15 residues. CDR1 MNHEY and CDR2 SMNVEV come from the germline V gene (reference sequence). The CDR3 here is CASRTGTGRAYEQYF. CDR3 in DNA: TGTGCCAGCAGGACTGGGACAGGGAGAGCCTACGAGCAGTACTTC.

The chain combines TRBV19 with TRBJ1-5; 8 nucleotides align to TRBD1. CDR3 length equals 15 residues. The germline V gene encodes CDR1 LNHDA and CDR2 SQIVND (reference sequence). Unmatched junction bases numbered 10, after V lost 7 bases and J lost 5 bases. This chain's CDR3 is CASTLGQGGYQPQHF. CDR3 in DNA: TGTGCCAGTACCCTAGGACAGGGAGGGTATCAGCCCCAGCATTTT.

The J gene is TRBJ1-1, the V gene TRBV30, with TRBD1 matching over 7 bases. V dropped 0 bases and J dropped 1; count of bases not matched to a gene: 2. There are 14 residues in the CDR3. Germline values: CDR1 GTSNPN, CDR2 SVGIG (reference sequence). The CDR3 sequence is CAWSVGGGNTEAFF. The CDR3 bases are TGTGCCTGGAGTGTAGGGGGCGGGAACACTGAAGCTTTCTTT. Full variable domain (outside the CDR3, taken from reference TRBV30 and TRBJ1-1): SQTIHQWPATLVQPVGSPLSLECTVEGTSNPNLYWYRQAAGRGLQLLFYSVGIGQISSEVPQNLSASRPQDRQFILSSKKLLLSDSGFYLCAWSVGGGNTEAFFGQGTRLTVV.

This clonotype was recorded only once. V gene TRBV12-3 or TRBV12-4 combines with J gene TRBJ2-6; D may be TRBD2 (6 bases). The length of the CDR3 is 13 residues. The germline V and J ends were trimmed by 8 bases and 2 bases, with 7 bases remaining between them. CDR3 nucleotide sequence: TGTGCCAGCCCGGGGGCTGGGGCCAACGTCCTGACTTTC. It encodes CASPGAGANVLTF.

This clonotype was recorded once. The V gene is TRBV12-5, the J gene TRBJ1-2; D gene ambiguous. The germline V and J ends were trimmed by 1 base and 3 bases, with 6 bases remaining between them. The germline CDR1 and CDR2 sequences are LGHNT and FRNRAP. The CDR3 spans 13 residues. The CDR3 reads CASGLGSDYGYTF. Written as DNA, the CDR3 is TGTGCTAGTGGTTTGGGGTCTGACTATGGCTACACCTTC.

The V call is TRBV2, the J call TRBJ2-1, with a tentative D call TRBD1 (5 bases). The CDR3 has 16 amino acids. Germline assignment: CDR1 SNHLY and CDR2 FYNNEI. The ends were cut back, 4 bases at V and 2 bases at J, with 15 bases in the middle. The CDR3 region is CASSGGERGPYNEQFF. For the CDR3, the DNA is TGTGCCAGCAGTGGGGGCGAACGTGGTCCCTACAATGAGCAGTTCTTC.

This clonotype occurred once. This rearrangement joins TRBV19 to TRBJ2-3; D not certain. The V gene's germline CDR1 is LNHDA and CDR2 SQIVND (reference sequence). CDR3 size: 12 residues. V shed 3 bases and J shed 3 bases, with 4 bases lying between them. In DNA, the CDR3 is TGTGCCAGTAGTATCACAACAGATACGCAGTATTTT. Translated: CASSITTDTQYF.

This chain uses TRBV30 with TRBJ1-5, with TRBD1 as a possible D gene (5 bases). The CDR3 length is 12 residues. Trimming cost V 6 bases and J 4 bases, with 10 bases left between them. The germline V gene has CDR1 GTSNPN and CDR2 SVGIG (reference sequence). The CDR3 coding sequence is TGTGCCTGTCAGGGTTTGAATCAGCCCCAGCATTTT. Residues: CACQGLNQPQHF. Drawing the rest from reference TRBV30 and TRBJ1-5, the complete variable domain is SQTIHQWPATLVQPVGSPLSLECTVEGTSNPNLYWYRQAAGRGLQLLFYSVGIGQISSEVPQNLSASRPQDRQFILSSKKLLLSDSGFYLCACQGLNQPQHFGDGTRLSIL.

The chain recombines TRBV29-1 with TRBJ2-2; D perhaps matches TRBD2 (6 bases). This CDR3 has 16 amino acids. With 3 bases removed from V and 0 bases from J, the gap between germline ends came to 14 bases. In germline, CDR1 is SQVTM, CDR2 ANQGSEA. The CDR3 sequence: CSVEDGTYANTGELFF. The CDR3, as DNA: TGCAGCGTTGAGGACGGGACTTACGCGAACACCGGGGAGCTGTTTTTT.

V gene TRBV20-1 combines with J gene TRBJ2-7; D is uncertain. With 1 base removed from V and 0 bases from J, the gap between germline ends came to 7 bases. The CDR3 loop spans 13 amino acids. From germline, CDR1 is DFQATT and CDR2 SNEGSKA (reference sequence). CDR3 sequence reads: CSARGYDSYEQYF. The CDR3, as DNA: TGCAGTGCTAGAGGCTACGACTCCTACGAGCAGTACTTC.

The chain combines TRBV6-1 with TRBJ2-7, with 8 bases identical to TRBD2. CDR3 length equals 13 residues. The germline gives CDR1 MNHNS, CDR2 SASEGT. V trimming: 4 bases; J trimming: 3 bases; junction bases outside the gene matches: 2. DNA of the CDR3: TGTGCCAGCAGTGTGCGGGAGGACTACGAGCAGTACTTC. Its protein is CASSVREDYEQYF.

V and J are TRBV29-1 and TRBJ1-2; 9 bases map to TRBD1. In germline, CDR1 is SQVTM, CDR2 ANQGSEA. This CDR3 comprises 14 residues. The ends lost 7 bases at V and 1 base at J; junction bases unmatched: 7. Written as DNA, the CDR3 is TGCAGCGCGTGGACAGGGGAACTTAACTATGGCTACACCTTC. As protein: CSAWTGELNYGYTF. The whole variable domain, remainder taken from reference TRBV29-1 and TRBJ1-2, is SAVISQKPSRDICQRGTSLTIQCQVDSQVTMMFWYRQQPGQSLTLIATANQGSEATYESGFVIDKFPISRPNLTFSTLTVSNMSPEDSSIYLCSAWTGELNYGYTFGSGTRLTVV.

This rearrangement joins TRBV3-1 to TRBJ2-5, with 8 bases lining up with TRBD1. This CDR3 comprises 13 residues. Germline CDR1 is LGHDT and CDR2 is YNNKEL (reference sequence). Losses at the gene ends were 5 bases for V and 5 bases for J; bases not matched to a gene: 4. The CDR3 is CASSEDRVETQYF. The CDR3 DNA reads as TGTGCCAGCAGCGAGGACAGGGTCGAGACCCAGTACTTC.

The CDR3 region is CASSFDSNQPQHF. CDR3 nucleotides: TGTGCCAGCAGTTTTGATAGCAATCAGCCCCAGCATTTT. The V gene is TRBV27, the J gene TRBJ1-5; D gene uncertain. CDR1 MNHEY and CDR2 SMNVEV come from the germline V gene (reference sequence). This CDR3 has 13 amino acids. V was clipped by 3 bases and J by 0 bases, with 3 bases between them.

V gene TRBV12-3 or TRBV12-4 combines with J gene TRBJ2-1, with 7 bases matching TRBD2. V gave up 6 bases and J gave up 9 bases; unmatched junction bases: 11. This CDR3 comprises 14 residues. CDR3 nucleotide sequence: TGTGCCAGCAGCTACGGACTAGATTGGGGTGAGCAGTTCTTC. This sequence encodes CASSYGLDWGEQFF.